This T cell receptor beta chain was recorded in a study of post-analysis software for immune sequencing data. The wider study: The courses of disease that were included comprised relapsing-remitting, secondary progressive and progressive-relapsing multiple sclerosis.

Unique molecular identifiers were present in the TCR beta cDNA libraries. When roughly 1 to 10 million T cells were used, they gave roughly 490,000 cDNA molecules. From the PCR reads, TCRdb called clonotypes with MiXCR, one entry per CDR3 protein. This table holds more than 350,000 distinct CDR3 sequences, 30% to 40% found once. The CDR3 is made up of 14 amino acids. V was cut by 4 bases and J by 4 bases, with 17 bases left in between. The germline CDR1 and CDR2 sequences are SQVTM and ANQGSEA. This clonotype occurred a few times. Its antigen is unidentified. Points from the study as a whole: Significantly lower normalized Chao1 diversity was seen in multiple sclerosis patients than in controls. About five TRBV segments appeared more often in patients than in controls, and TRBV5-6, TRBV5-1 and TRBV20-1 were among these. By F measure, strong co-clustering occurred among samples prepared in the same batch.

The sequence came from a girl aged 2-9 years with multiple sclerosis. The chain joins TRBV29-1 to TRBJ2-7; D is unclear. Material: blood. The CDR3 here is CSVAGFQSRYEQYF. DNA for the CDR3: TGCAGCGTTGCGGGCTTCCAGTCGCGTTACGAGCAGTACTTC.